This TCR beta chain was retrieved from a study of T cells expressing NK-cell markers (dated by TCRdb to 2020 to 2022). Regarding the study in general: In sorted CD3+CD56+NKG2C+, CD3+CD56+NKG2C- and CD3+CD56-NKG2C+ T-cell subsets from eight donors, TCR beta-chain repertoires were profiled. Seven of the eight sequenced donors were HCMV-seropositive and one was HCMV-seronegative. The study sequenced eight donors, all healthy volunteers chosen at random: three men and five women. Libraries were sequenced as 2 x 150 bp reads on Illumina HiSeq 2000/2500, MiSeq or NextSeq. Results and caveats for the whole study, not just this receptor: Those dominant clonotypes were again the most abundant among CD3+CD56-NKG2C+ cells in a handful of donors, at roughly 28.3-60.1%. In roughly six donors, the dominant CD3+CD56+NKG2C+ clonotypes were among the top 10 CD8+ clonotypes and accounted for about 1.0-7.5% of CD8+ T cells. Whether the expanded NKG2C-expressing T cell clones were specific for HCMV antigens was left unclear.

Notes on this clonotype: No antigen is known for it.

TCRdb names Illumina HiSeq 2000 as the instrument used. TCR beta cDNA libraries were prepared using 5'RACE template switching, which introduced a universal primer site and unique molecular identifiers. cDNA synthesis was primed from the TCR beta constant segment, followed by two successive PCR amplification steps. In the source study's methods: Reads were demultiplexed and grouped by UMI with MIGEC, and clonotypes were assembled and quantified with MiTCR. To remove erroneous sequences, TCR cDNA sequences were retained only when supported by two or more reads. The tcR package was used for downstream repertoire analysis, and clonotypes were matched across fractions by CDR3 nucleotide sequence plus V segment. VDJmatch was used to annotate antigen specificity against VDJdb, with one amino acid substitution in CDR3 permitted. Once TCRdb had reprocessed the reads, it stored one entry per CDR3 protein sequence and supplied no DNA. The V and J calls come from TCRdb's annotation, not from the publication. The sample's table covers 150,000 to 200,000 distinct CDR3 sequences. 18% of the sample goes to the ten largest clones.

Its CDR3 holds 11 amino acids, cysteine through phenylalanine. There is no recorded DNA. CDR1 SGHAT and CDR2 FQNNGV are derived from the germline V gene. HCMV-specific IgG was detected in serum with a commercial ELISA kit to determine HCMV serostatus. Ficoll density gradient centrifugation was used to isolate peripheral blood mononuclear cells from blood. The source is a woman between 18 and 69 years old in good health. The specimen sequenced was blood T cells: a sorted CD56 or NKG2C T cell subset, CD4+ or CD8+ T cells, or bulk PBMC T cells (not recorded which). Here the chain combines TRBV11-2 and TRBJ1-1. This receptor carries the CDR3 CASSFEGEAFF.